This T cell receptor (beta chain) was sequenced in a study of metastatic and nonmetastatic thyroid tumors. Findings and limits, study-wide: Compared with benign nodules, malignant thyroid tumors were reported to have significantly higher TCR beta diversity in both blood and tumor.

MiXCR was used by TCRdb to re-call the PCR reads. The sample lists around 45,000 clones; less than 5% were seen once. The CDR3 loop spans 15 amino acids. The ends lost 6 bases at V and 7 bases at J; junction bases unmatched: 13. Germline V lookup: CDR1 DFQATT, CDR2 SNEGSKA (reference sequence). The table lists this clone with a few counts. No antigen is known for it. Prior to thyroid surgery, none of the patients had received any treatment. Sample: blood. V is TRBV20-1 and J is TRBJ2-1, with 9 positions matching TRBD1. This sequence originates from a female donor with papillary thyroid cancer or a benign thyroid nodule (not recorded which). Some clones in this sample may be carry-over from other donors' samples. The CDR3 sequence is CSAKTKRTGENEQFF. The CDR3 region has the DNA TGCAGTGCCAAGACCAAGAGGACAGGGGAAAATGAGCAGTTCTTC.